The sequence of this T cell receptor beta chain was determined in a study of T-cell memory formation after mild COVID-19. Study in general: TCR clusters largely stayed donor specific.

Germline values: CDR1 KGHDR, CDR2 SFDVKD. CDR3 size: 12 residues. The V gene lost 3 bases and the J gene lost 5 bases, with 6 bases spanning the gap. General study findings and limits: Clones that got smaller from day 15 to 85 had even CD4/CD8, while clones growing later tipped toward CD4+. Pre-infection memory already had some responding clones, implying cross-reactive memory joined.

A 5'RACE reaction primed in the constant segment made cDNA libraries of TCR alpha and TCR beta, and these carried sample barcodes and UMIs. TCRdb analysed the 5' RACE reads with MiXCR anew, one entry per CDR3 protein. The sample lists 150,000 to 200,000 distinct CDR3 sequences; around a fifth were seen once. A word on this clonotype: Its specificity is unknown.

This TCR came from an adult woman who had mild COVID-19 (a few samples of this study predate the infection). Cell type and time point are not known. The specimen sequenced was PBMCs or a T cell subset sorted from them (not recorded which). V and J are TRBV24-1 and TRBJ1-1; D gene uncertain. The CDR3 is CATSDDGTEAFF. DNA for the CDR3: TGTGCCACCAGTGATGACGGGACTGAAGCTTTCTTT.